The rows below give T cell receptor beta chains drawn from one sample of a study of shared clonotypes between healthy human individuals. Using immunoSEQ multiplex PCR, the repertoire was profiled, and TCRdb retains in-frame clones only, with some absent. The sample carries under 850,000 clones, approximately 92% recorded once. Source material: naive CD8+ T cells sorted from blood. These receptors originate from a man aged 25 to 45 in good health. CDR3s include the opening cysteine and the closing phenylalanine or tryptophan. The order of the fields is clone size, D gene, J gene, V gene, CDR3 DNA, CDR3 protein. A D gene is named only where the DNA matches it firmly. Clone size appears in some rows only: once, few, many, or a class for an expanded clone.

clone_size: once
d_call: NA
j_call: TRBJ2-7
v_call: TRBV5-6
cdr3_nt: TGTGCCAGCAGTTATTTTAGGCTCGGGGACGAGCAGTACTTC
cdr3_aa: CASSYFRLGDEQYF

clone_size: NA
d_call: TRBD2
j_call: TRBJ2-7
v_call: TRBV5-1
cdr3_nt: TGCGCCAGCACCCCTGAGGCGGGGGACTACGAGCAGTACTTC
cdr3_aa: CASTPEAGDYEQYF

clone_size: NA
d_call: NA
j_call: TRBJ1-1
v_call: TRBV9
cdr3_nt: TGTGCCAGCAGCCCCCCCGGTCGGGGACTTAACGCTGAAGCTTTCTTT
cdr3_aa: CASSPPGRGLNAEAFF

clone_size: NA
d_call: NA
j_call: TRBJ2-7
v_call: TRBV14
cdr3_nt: TGTGCCAGCAGCCGAACTGTGATTAGCTCCTACGAGCAGTACTTC
cdr3_aa: CASSRTVISSYEQYF

clone_size: NA
d_call: TRBD2
j_call: TRBJ2-7
v_call: TRBV7-6
cdr3_nt: TGTGCCAGCAGTCAATCAGCGGGAGCCTACGAGCAGTACTTC
cdr3_aa: CASSQSAGAYEQYF

clone_size: NA
d_call: NA
j_call: TRBJ2-2
v_call: TRBV21-1
cdr3_nt: TGTGCCAGCAGCCCGGGGTTCAACACCGGGGAGCTGTTTTTT
cdr3_aa: CASSPGFNTGELFF

clone_size: once
d_call: TRBD2
j_call: TRBJ2-1
v_call: TRBV7-7
cdr3_nt: TGTGCCAGCAGCTTAGGGCCTAGCGGGATGAATGAGCAGTTCTTC
cdr3_aa: CASSLGPSGMNEQFF

clone_size: NA
d_call: NA
j_call: TRBJ2-7
v_call: TRBV7-3
cdr3_nt: TGTGCCAGCAGCAAGATCGGGGGAAAGAGCTCCTACGAGCAGTACTTC
cdr3_aa: CASSKIGGKSSYEQYF

clone_size: NA
d_call: TRBD1
j_call: TRBJ1-5
v_call: TRBV27
cdr3_nt: TGTGCCAGCAGCCCCGGGACAGTTCATCAGCCCCAGCATTTT
cdr3_aa: CASSPGTVHQPQHF

clone_size: NA
d_call: NA
j_call: TRBJ2-2
v_call: TRBV27
cdr3_nt: TGTGCCAGCAGTTTATGGCCAGGGGCCGACGGGGAGCTGTTTTTT
cdr3_aa: CASSLWPGADGELFF

clone_size: NA
d_call: TRBD1
j_call: TRBJ2-7
v_call: TRBV7-9
cdr3_nt: TGTGCCAGCAGCTCCACCGGGACAGTACACGAGCAGTACTTC
cdr3_aa: CASSSTGTVHEQYF